This is a list of T cell receptor beta chains from one sample in a study of resident and recirculating memory T cells in vitiligo. TCRdb's copy holds only in-frame clones and misses some; the assay was immunoSEQ multiplex PCR. The sample gives tens of thousands of clones, roughly nine tenths of which show up once; 4.9% is in the top ten. Sequenced input: blood. The receptor source for this set is a male donor with vitiligo. Both conserved end residues are trimmed from each CDR3. Each record gives: CDR3 length, V gene, J gene, CDR3 protein.

length: 13; V: TRBV6-6; J: TRBJ1-3; CDR3: ASSPSGSSGNTIY
length: 13; V: TRBV6-1; J: TRBJ1-4; CDR3: ASSDLPRGYEKLF
length: 11; V: TRBV10-3; J: TRBJ1-5; CDR3: AISLQVNQPQH
length: 13; V: TRBV7-9; J: TRBJ2-3; CDR3: ASSLVAGIRDTQY
length: 17; V: TRBV18; J: TRBJ2-6; CDR3: ASSRAPGTSPSGANVLT
length: 14; V: TRBV4-1; J: TRBJ1-4; CDR3: ASSQDVAGVDEKLF
length: 11; V: TRBV6-5; J: TRBJ1-1; CDR3: ASSYSTGTEAF
length: 18; V: TRBV29-1; J: TRBJ1-2; CDR3: SVFTDLSRDRGKTDYGYT
length: 14; V: TRBV11-2; J: TRBJ1-2; CDR3: ASSSLSQPLHYGYT
length: 10; V: TRBV5-1; J: TRBJ2-1; CDR3: ASSQDRDEQF
length: 17; V: TRBV30; J: TRBJ1-2; CDR3: ACLAGQGLSAPTNYGYT
length: 13; V: TRBV9; J: TRBJ2-5; CDR3: ASSLFSGGQETQY
length: 15; V: TRBV4-1; J: TRBJ1-1; CDR3: ASSQDSPPEGNTEAF
length: 11; V: TRBV7-3; J: TRBJ2-5; CDR3: ASSFQGGETQY
length: 7; V: TRBV25-1; J: TRBJ2-7; CDR3: AAGDEQY
length: 11; V: TRBV4-3; J: TRBJ1-5; CDR3: ASSQALYQPQH
length: 14; V: TRBV5-6; J: TRBJ1-1; CDR3: ASINRATGGNTEAF
length: 12; V: TRBV28; J: TRBJ2-2; CDR3: ASSSGQDPGELF
length: 12; V: TRBV4-3; J: TRBJ1-5; CDR3: ASSHLRGNQPQH
length: 11; V: TRBV5-1; J: TRBJ1-1; CDR3: ASSPGQITEAF
length: 14; V: TRBV5-1; J: TRBJ2-7; CDR3: ASSLYSQRTRYEQY
length: 16; V: TRBV10-1; J: TRBJ1-5; CDR3: ASILEPGTGGGDQPQH
length: 10; V: TRBV6-6; J: TRBJ2-3; CDR3: ASTTITDTQY
length: 12; V: TRBV7-8; J: TRBJ1-2; CDR3: ASSLYTGGGGYT
length: 11; V: TRBV4-3; J: TRBJ1-1; CDR3: ASSQDPLLEAF
length: 12; V: TRBV7-3; J: TRBJ1-1; CDR3: ASSNRDKDTEAF
length: 14; V: TRBV28; J: TRBJ1-1; CDR3: ASSLRAGQGNTEAF
length: 12; V: TRBV19; J: TRBJ1-6; CDR3: ASSIEGQTSPLH
length: 12; V: TRBV11-1; J: TRBJ1-2; CDR3: ASSPRGTPSGYT
length: 11; V: TRBV6-6; J: TRBJ1-5; CDR3: ATTASPGQPQH